One sample yielded the 23 T cell receptor beta chains listed below, sequenced in a study of regulatory T cells in long-lasting Graves disease. As to time point: newly diagnosed GD, antithyroid drugs for less than 3 months. TCR sequences were obtained from RNA taken from PBMCs. HTBI primers from iRepertoire and Arm-PCR of CDR3 regions yielded the TCR beta libraries. MiXCR, applied by TCRdb to the multiplex PCR reads, yields one record per CDR3 protein. The table shows 500,000 or so distinct CDR3 sequences, with 14% occurring only once. The same sample was also studied in work on T cells in Graves' hyperthyroidism and ophthalmopathy.

This sample comprised peripheral blood mononuclear cells (PBMCs), obtained at new diagnosis, from a patient treated with antithyroid drugs. These receptors were collected from a woman in her 50s with Graves disease.

This clonotype occurred once. V is TRBV4-2 and J is TRBJ1-4; weak D call: TRBD1 (6 bases). The CDR3 is 17 residues long. V lost 2 bases and J 6 bases, leaving 19 bases between the germline ends. Germline V gene sequence: CDR1 LGHNA, CDR2 YNFKEQ. CDR3 amino acids: CASSQMGRGTGDEKLFF. Here the CDR3 DNA reads TGTGCCAGCAGCCAAATGGGCAGGGGAACCGGGGATGAAAAACTGTTTTTT.

The J gene is TRBJ2-3, the V gene TRBV29-1, with 10 bases that match TRBD2. Germline V gene lookup returns CDR1 SQVTM and CDR2 ANQGSEA. J was trimmed by 2 bases and V by 1 base; bases with no gene match: 6. This CDR3 contains 16 residues. In DNA, the CDR3 is TGCAGCGTTGAAGCTCCAGCGGGAGGGTACACAGATACGCAGTATTTT. Its protein is CSVEAPAGGYTDTQYF.

Many counts were recorded for this clonotype. The rearrangement uses TRBV28 and TRBJ2-7; either TRBD1 or TRBD2 may fit D (6 bases each). Germline V lookup: CDR1 MDHEN, CDR2 SYDVKM. CDR3 length equals 14 residues. Trimming stripped 7 bases from V and 6 bases from J, with 19 bases between. This chain's CDR3 is CASILRGERGEQYF. In DNA, the CDR3 is TGTGCCAGCATCTTGAGGGGGGAACGGGGCGAGCAGTACTTC.

In this sample, this clonotype turned up once. This sequence joins TRBV28 and TRBJ2-3; possibly TRBD1 or TRBD2 for D (5 bases each). The CDR3 loop spans 13 amino acids. Germline V gene sequence: CDR1 MDHEN, CDR2 SYDVKM. V was pared by 7 bases and J by 5 bases, with 13 bases between. The CDR3 DNA follows: TGTGCCAGCATGGGGGAAGGAAGAGATACGCAGTATTTT. Translation gives CASMGEGRDTQYF.

This clonotype was detected many times. The chain has TRBV7-3 and TRBJ2-7; D is perhaps TRBD1 (6 bases). The CDR3 sequence is 14 residues long. Germline loops: CDR1 SGHTA, CDR2 FQGTGA. V shed 4 bases and J shed 2 bases, with 12 bases lying between them. CDR3 loop: CASSSVGGTYEQYF. The CDR3 DNA is TGTGCCAGCAGCTCGGTTGGGGGCACCTACGAGCAGTACTTC.

This clonotype was counted at least ten times. The J gene is TRBJ2-7, the V gene TRBV14; 7 nucleotides align to TRBD2. Germline loops: CDR1 SGHDN, CDR2 FVKESK. The length of the CDR3 is 15 residues. V lost 3 bases to trimming and J lost 1 base; unmatched junction nucleotides: 6. The CDR3 loop reads CASSHRGRRSYEQYF. CDR3 DNA sequence: TGTGCCAGCAGCCACCGCGGGAGAAGGTCCTACGAGCAGTACTTC.

The V call is TRBV30, the J call TRBJ1-5; the D is unclear. With 4 bases removed from V and 0 bases from J, the gap between germline ends came to 13 bases. Looked up from germline, CDR1 is GTSNPN and CDR2 is SVGIG (reference sequence). The length of the CDR3 is 15 residues. CDR3 residues: CAWTPGTHSNQPQHF. The CDR3 nucleotides are TGTGCCTGGACTCCGGGAACACATAGCAATCAGCCCCAGCATTTT.

The V and J genes are TRBV5-8 and TRBJ2-1; 8 bases are a match to TRBD2. CDR1 is SGHTS, CDR2 YDEGEE, per germline. V trimming: 5 bases; J trimming: 9 bases; junction bases outside the gene matches: 7. CDR3 length: 13 amino acids. The CDR3 DNA reads as TGTGCCAGCAGACCAGCGGGAGCGGTTGAGCAGTTCTTC. Its protein product is CASRPAGAVEQFF.

About this clonotype: Given a much more abundant clone one base away, this may be a read error. The rearrangement uses TRBV2 and TRBJ2-1; the D gene is possibly TRBD1 (5 bases). The better agreement between TRBJ2-5 and the DNA end casts doubt on the J call. In germline, CDR1 is SNHLY, CDR2 FYNNEI. The CDR3 consists of 12 residues. The chain's CDR3 is CASGKGAETQYF. The CDR3 DNA sequence: TGTGCCAGCGGGAAAGGGGCAGAGACCCAGTACTTC.

This clonotype was found many times. V usage is TRBV28 and J usage is TRBJ2-5; 13 positions agree with TRBD2. After removal of 5 bases from V and 5 bases from J, the junction contained 5 bases not matched to a gene. Germline-derived CDR1 and CDR2 are MDHEN and SYDVKM. There are 15 residues in the CDR3. The DNA of the CDR3 is TGTGCCAGCAGTGCACTAGCGGGAGGGGGTGAGACCCAGTACTTC. Encoded protein: CASSALAGGGETQYF.

This chain joins TRBV10-1 and TRBJ2-2; 10 bases fit TRBD2. Germline trimming cut 9 bases from V and 5 bases from J; bases unmatched to any gene: 6. Germline CDR1 is WNHNN and CDR2 is SYGVQD (reference sequence). The CDR3 sequence is 14 residues long. CDR3 nucleotides: TGCGCCAGGCTAGCGGGAGTGGGGACCGGGGAGCTGTTTTTT. It translates to CARLAGVGTGELFF.

This clonotype has just a few counts. The chain recombines TRBV28 with TRBJ2-6; D unresolved. Germline CDR1 MDHEN, CDR2 SYDVKM. CDR3 length: 13 amino acids. Trimming pared 5 bases from V and 1 base from J, leaving 3 bases between. The CDR3 sequence is CASSNSGANVLTF. The CDR3 DNA reads as TGTGCCAGCAGTAATTCTGGGGCCAACGTCCTGACTTTC. The whole variable domain, filled in from reference TRBV28 and TRBJ2-6, reads DVKVTQSSRYLVKRTGEKVFLECVQDMDHENMFWYRQDPGLGLRLIYFSYDVKMKEKGDIPEGYSVSREKKERFSLILESASTNQTSMYLCASSNSGANVLTFGAGSRLTVL.

In its sample, this clonotype was seen a few times. This chain connects TRBV6-5 to TRBJ1-5; 9 bases align to TRBD1. There are 15 residues in the CDR3. Unmatched junction bases numbered 3, after V lost 2 bases and J lost 4 bases. The germline CDR1 and CDR2 sequences are MNHEY and SVGAGI. This CDR3 reads CASSYGGQGNQPQHF. CDR3 sequence (DNA): TGTGCCAGCAGTTACGGGGGACAGGGTAATCAGCCCCAGCATTTT.

V and J are TRBV7-9 and TRBJ1-4; D is undetermined. The germline V gene encodes CDR1 SEHNR and CDR2 FQNEAQ (reference sequence). V was trimmed by 5 bases and J by 8 bases, leaving 24 bases between them. CDR3 size: 17 residues. CDR3 DNA: TGTGCCAGCAGCCCGCGCTCTATGTTGCAGGACGGCGAAAAACTGTTTTTT. Its protein product is CASSPRSMLQDGEKLFF.

Notes on this clonotype: The conserved phenylalanine or tryptophan is not found at the CDR3 terminus, so this likely reflects a read error. The chain has TRBV2 and TRBJ2-1, with 13 nucleotides matching TRBD2. The ends lost 5 bases at V and 4 bases at J; junction bases unmatched: 5. Germline CDR1 reads SNHLY; CDR2 reads FYNNEI. CDR3 length equals 16 residues. In nucleotides, the CDR3 is TGTGCCAGCAGTTCTCCGGGACTAGCGGGGTACAATGAGCAGTTCTCC. It yields the protein CASSSPGLAGYNEQFS.

This clonotype came up many times. This chain uses TRBV9 with TRBJ2-1; TRBD2 aligns across 14 bases. V shed 3 bases, J shed 8 bases, and the junction held 4 bases outside the gene matches. Per the germline V gene, CDR1 is SGDLS and CDR2 is YYNGEE. The CDR3 totals 15 residues. CDR3 residues: CASSGPGLAGDEQFF. CDR3 DNA: TGTGCCAGCAGCGGGCCGGGACTAGCGGGAGATGAGCAGTTCTTC.

This clonotype occurred a few times. V is TRBV30 and J is TRBJ1-2; D is unresolved. V was shortened by 2 bases and J by 3 bases, with 13 bases between the two germline ends. The germline V gene has CDR1 GTSNPN and CDR2 SVGIG (reference sequence). The CDR3 length is 14 residues. The DNA for the CDR3 is TGTGCCTGGAGTCGGTGGGGATTGGACTATGGCTACACCTTC. Translation gives CAWSRWGLDYGYTF.

This clonotype was seen only a few times. The chain employs TRBV6-2 or TRBV6-3 and TRBJ2-4, with TRBD2 as a possible D gene (6 bases). V was cut by 0 bases and J by 3 bases, with 12 bases left in between. CDR3 length: 16 amino acids. Germline V gene lookup returns CDR1 MNHEY and CDR2 SVGEGT. The CDR3 region has the DNA TGTGCCAGCAGTTACTCGATGGGGGGATTCAAAAACATTCAGTACTTC. This translates into CASSYSMGGFKNIQYF.

This clonotype occurred many times. The V call is TRBV6-1, the J call TRBJ1-1; TRBD1 might be the D (6 bases). The CDR3 has 13 residues. Between the trimmed V and J ends, which lost 4 bases and 5 bases, there was a span of 11 bases. Germline assignment: CDR1 MNHNS and CDR2 SASEGT. DNA for the CDR3: TGTGCCAGCAGTGGCTACAGGGAAACTGAAGCTTTCTTT. Its protein is CASSGYRETEAFF.

Comments on this clonotype: One end of the junction is discordant with germline, which a read error may explain. CDR3 region: CASSPPVGLSGGNEQLF. The CDR3 DNA follows: TGTGCCAGCTCACCACCTGTGGGGCTCAGCGGCGGTAATGAGCAGCTCTTC. The chain carries TRBV18 and TRBJ2-1, with D tentatively TRBD1 or TRBD2 (5 bases each). The CDR3 contains 17 residues. Germline CDR1 KGHSH, CDR2 LQKENI.

The chain combines TRBV18 with TRBJ2-7, with a weak D call TRBD2 (6 bases). V gave up 2 bases and J gave up 3 bases, with 11 bases separating them. CDR1 is KGHSH and CDR2 is LQKENI in the germline V gene. The CDR3 runs 14 residues. The CDR3 nucleotides are TGTGCCAGCTCACCAGCAGCGGGTCTCTACGAGCAGTACTTC. This gives the protein CASSPAAGLYEQYF.

This clonotype has more than one count but fewer than ten. The chain recombines TRBV6-5 with TRBJ2-3, with 10 bases fitting TRBD2. V was pared by 6 bases and J by 10 bases, with 13 bases of the junction left unmatched. Germline V gives CDR1 MNHEY, CDR2 SVGAGI. This CDR3 spans 15 amino acids. Here the CDR3 DNA reads TGTGCCAGCAGCTACGGAGCGGGAGGGCCTCCGGCGCAGTATTTT. Its protein is CASSYGAGGPPAQYF.

This clonotype was counted at least ten times. CDR3 bases: TGTGCCAGCAGCTTCCATATAGGGCGGGAGACCCAGTACTTC. It is translated as CASSFHIGRETQYF. V usage is TRBV11-3 and J usage is TRBJ2-5, with D unresolved. Germline V gene lookup returns CDR1 SGHNT and CDR2 YENEEA. V lost 3 bases and J 5 bases, leaving 13 bases between the germline ends. This CDR3 has 14 residues. The entire variable domain, with the rest obtained from reference TRBV11-3 and TRBJ2-5, is as follows: EAGVVQSPRYKIIEKKQPVAFWCNPISGHNTLYWYLQNLGQGPELLIRYENEEAVDDSQLPKDRFSAERLKGVDSTLKIQPAELGDSAVYLCASSFHIGRETQYFGPGTRLLVL.